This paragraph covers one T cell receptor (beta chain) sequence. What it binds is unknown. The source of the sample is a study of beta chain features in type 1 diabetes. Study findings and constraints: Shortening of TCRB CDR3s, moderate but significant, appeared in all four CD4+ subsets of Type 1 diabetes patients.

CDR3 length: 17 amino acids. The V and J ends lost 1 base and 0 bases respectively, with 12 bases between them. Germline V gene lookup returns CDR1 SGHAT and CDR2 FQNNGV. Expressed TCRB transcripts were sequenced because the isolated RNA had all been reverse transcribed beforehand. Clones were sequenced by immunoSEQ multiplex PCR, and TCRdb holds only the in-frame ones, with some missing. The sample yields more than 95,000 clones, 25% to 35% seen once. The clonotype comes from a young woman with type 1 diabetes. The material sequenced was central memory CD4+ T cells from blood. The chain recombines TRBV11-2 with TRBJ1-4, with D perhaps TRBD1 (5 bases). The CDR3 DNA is TGTGCCAGCAGCTTAGGGCAAACAGGCACAACTAATGAAAAACTGTTTTTT. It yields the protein CASSLGQTGTTNEKLFF.